This note documents a single TCR beta chain sequence. This clone was counted a single time. The antigen it binds to is not known. It has no much larger one-base neighbor in the sample; base qualities were not kept. Between the V and J ends, shortened by 2 bases and 4 bases respectively, the junction contains 12 bases. The germline V gene (reference sequence) specifies MNHNY as CDR1 and SVGAGI as CDR2. Its CDR3 holds 15 amino acids, cysteine through phenylalanine. The entry retains the CDR3 DNA only, 45 bases that are in frame from base 1. The meaning of the sample's time point label: after neoadjuvant nivolumab, at surgical resection. Patients had been newly diagnosed with stage II-IVA oral cavity squamous cell carcinoma, and no prior systemic or radiation treatment had been given to the patients. The cohort was made up of patients with locally advanced, HPV-negative oral cavity squamous cell carcinoma. No culture maintenance or expansion was done, as the peripheral blood mononuclear cells went straight to analysis. The samples were obtained from a longitudinal correlative study of a single-arm phase II trial testing neoadjuvant nivolumab in oral cavity squamous cell carcinoma. Subject-matched pre- and post-treatment PBMCs and tumors from three responders and three non-responders underwent genomic DNA-based TCRbeta sequencing. Peripheral blood mononuclear cells were drawn once before nivolumab treatment and a second time after treatment, when surgery took place. Genomic DNA was isolated from PBMCs using the Maxwell RSC DNA from Cells kit.

PBMC libraries used mostly about 480 ng of input genomic DNA for deep sequencing, with six replicates per sample. Following the manufacturer's instructions, the team built TCRbeta libraries using the immunoSEQ hsTCRbeta kit. The finished libraries were brought together in one pool at approximately 3 nM, which was then read using an Illumina NovaSeq 6000 S4 flow cell. The study's processing was this. The immunoSEQ Analyzer handled quality control and preprocessing of the raw data. The analysis was limited to productive rearrangements, and each clonotype was defined by a unique CDR3 amino acid sequence. Repertoire clonality was estimated as the Gini-Simpson index, which was computed with the R package tcR. Student's t test was used to compare Gini indices, while Pearson correlation assessed associations with tumor size change. TCRdb provides this immuneACCESS table in a form limited to in-frame rearrangements. Some clones are lacking; in checked studies, under half of them reflect an unresolved V gene, and why the rest are absent is not known. Clone size and V and J calls were adopted from that table, with D and trimming inferred from the DNA. This sample lists over 65,000 clones; roughly nine tenths were detected once. The top ten clones comprise less than 3% of the sample.

The data were taken from a study of neoadjuvant anti-PD-1 for oral cavity cancer (dated by TCRdb to the early 2020s). Some background on the complete study: Before undergoing curative-intent surgical resection, most patients got three to four biweekly nivolumab doses at 3 mg/kg. Patients without progression received a fourth nivolumab dose around day 43 and underwent definitive surgical resection on days 50-56. Patients with complete response, partial response or stable disease by RECIST 1.1 were defined as responders, whereas patients with progression were defined as non-responders. There were more than 10 patients in the parent correlative cohort, and the response rate was less than 40%. The full study reports these points: Higher pretreatment blood Treg/Th17 ratios correlated with higher pretreatment blood TCRbeta clonality and lower post-treatment tumor TCRbeta clonality. TCR analyses included only a few patients per response group, and the authors called for larger cohorts for validation. Within PBMCs, T cell clonality (Gini index) was significantly higher in non-responders than responders after neoadjuvant nivolumab.

The clonotype originates from a person between 40 and 85 years old with oral cavity squamous cell carcinoma. The receptor chain draws on TRBV6-6 and TRBJ1-5; possibly the D gene is TRBD1, per 5 matching bases. The sequences come from PBMCs, collected after nivolumab (anti-PD-1) treatment. The CDR3 region has the sequence CASSYSQGANQPQHF. The DNA sequence reads TGTGCCAGCAGTTACAGCCAGGGCGCGAATCAGCCCCAGCATTTT.